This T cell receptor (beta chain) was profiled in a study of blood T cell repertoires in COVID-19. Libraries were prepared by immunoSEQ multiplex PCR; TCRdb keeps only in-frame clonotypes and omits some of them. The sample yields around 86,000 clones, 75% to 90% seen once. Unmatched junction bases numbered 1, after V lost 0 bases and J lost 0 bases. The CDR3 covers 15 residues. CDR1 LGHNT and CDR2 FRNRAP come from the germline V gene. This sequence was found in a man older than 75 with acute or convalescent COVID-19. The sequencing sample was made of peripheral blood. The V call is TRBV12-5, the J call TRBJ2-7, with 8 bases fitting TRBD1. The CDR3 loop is CASGLVQGGSYEQYF. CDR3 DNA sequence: TGTGCTAGTGGTTTGGTACAGGGGGGCTCCTACGAGCAGTACTTC. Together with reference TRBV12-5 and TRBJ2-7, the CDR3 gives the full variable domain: DARVTQTPRHKVTEMGQEVTMRCQPILGHNTVFWYRQTMMQGLELLAYFRNRAPLDDSGMPKDRFSAEMPDATLATLKIQPSEPRDSAVYFCASGLVQGGSYEQYFGPGTRLTVT.